This TCR beta chain was recovered during a study of T cell repertoires in cytomegalovirus infection. On the study more broadly: It can be stated that public TCR beta signatures indicated CMV infection as well as a matching HLA type.

About this clonotype: Its antigen is undetermined.

TCRdb independently ran MiXCR on the reads; one entry per CDR3 protein. The table has about 770,000 distinct CDR3 sequences, approximately 32% seen once; the top ten hold less than 15%. The TCR was taken from a human donor in good health (CMV status not recorded). Some clones in this sample may be carry-over from other donors' samples. The specimen was cultured CD8+ T cells from PBMCs, collected from culture after CMV antigen stimulation.

DNA of the CDR3: TGCGCCAGCAGCATTCCACAGGGGATCCATGAGCAGTTCTTC. This codes for CASSIPQGIHEQFF. The rearrangement uses TRBV5-1 and TRBJ2-1; 7 bases fit TRBD1. Germline V lookup: CDR1 SGHRS, CDR2 YFSETQ. The V and J ends lost 4 bases and 8 bases, in that order; junction bases with no gene match: 9. The CDR3 has 14 residues. Full variable domain (missing parts from reference TRBV5-1 and TRBJ2-1): KAGVTQTPRYLIKTRGQQVTLSCSPISGHRSVSWYQQTPGQGLQFLFEYFSETQRNKGNFPGRFSGRQFSNSRSEMNVSTLELGDSALYLCASSIPQGIHEQFFGPGTRLTVL.